This T cell receptor (beta chain) is drawn from a study of OX40 agonist ivuxolimab in advanced cancers. Profiling relied on immunoSEQ multiplex PCR, and the TCRdb table lists in-frame clones only, not all of them. The sample lists 70,000 to 95,000 clones; around 88% were seen once. V gave up 2 bases and J gave up 6 bases, with 11 bases separating them. The CDR3 spans 14 residues. The germline gives CDR1 SGHKS, CDR2 YYEKEE (reference sequence). This sequence was found in an adult with an advanced solid tumor such as melanoma, head and neck, liver or kidney cancer. The source was CD4+ or CD8+ T cells sorted from blood, collected in a trial of the OX40 agonist ivuxolimab. The chain combines TRBV5-5 with TRBJ2-2, with D perhaps matching TRBD1 or TRBD2 (5 bases each). The CDR3 here is CASSLSGPAGELFF. Written as DNA, the CDR3 is TGTGCCAGCAGCTTATCGGGGCCCGCCGGGGAGCTGTTTTTT.